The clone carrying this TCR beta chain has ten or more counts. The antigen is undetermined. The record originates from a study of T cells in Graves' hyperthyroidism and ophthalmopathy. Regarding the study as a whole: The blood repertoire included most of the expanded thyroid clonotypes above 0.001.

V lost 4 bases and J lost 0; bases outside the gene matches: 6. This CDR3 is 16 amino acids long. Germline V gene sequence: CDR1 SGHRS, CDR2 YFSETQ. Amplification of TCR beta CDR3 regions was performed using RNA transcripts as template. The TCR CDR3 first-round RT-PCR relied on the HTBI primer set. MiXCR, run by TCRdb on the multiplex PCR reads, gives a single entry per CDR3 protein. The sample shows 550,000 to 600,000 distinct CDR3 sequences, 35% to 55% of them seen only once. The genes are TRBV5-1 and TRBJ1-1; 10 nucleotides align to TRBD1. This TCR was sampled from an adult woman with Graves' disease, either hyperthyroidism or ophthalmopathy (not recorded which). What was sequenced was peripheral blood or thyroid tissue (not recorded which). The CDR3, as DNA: TGCGCCAGCAGCCCGGGACAGGGGATGGTGAACACTGAAGCTTTCTTT. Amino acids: CASSPGQGMVNTEAFF.